The next 10 T cell receptor beta chains were all read from a single sample in a study of CD8+CD57+ T cells in acquired aplastic anemia. All patients picked for sequencing had shown, by flow cytometry, an expansion of CD8+CD57+ cells. Template material for TCR beta VDJ and CDR3 profiling consisted of genomic DNA. TCRdb fed the reads into MiXCR, producing one record per CDR3 protein. Among hundreds of thousands of distinct CDR3 sequences listed, more than 45% were seen once. Sequenced input: sorted CD4+, CD8+, or CD8+CD57+ T cells (not recorded which) from PBMCs. The receptors stem from a human donor with aplastic anemia.

At least ten counts were recorded for this clonotype. The V call is TRBV7-9, the J call TRBJ2-7; D possibly corresponds to TRBD2 (7 bases). Germline V gene data show CDR1 as SEHNR and CDR2 as FQNEAQ (reference sequence). V shed 5 bases and J shed 6 bases, with 17 bases lying between them. CDR3 length equals 14 residues. The CDR3 coding sequence is TGTGCCAGCAGCCCAGGGGCGGGAGTACCCGAGCAGTACTTC. Translation: CASSPGAGVPEQYF.

The chain recombines TRBV2 with TRBJ1-2; perhaps TRBD1 as D (5 bases). Germline-derived CDR1 and CDR2 are SNHLY and FYNNEI. This CDR3 has 12 residues. The ends were cut back, 8 bases at V and 5 bases at J, with 12 bases in the middle. CDR3: CASLRQGYGYTF. The CDR3 DNA reads TGTGCCAGCCTCAGGCAGGGTTATGGCTACACCTTC.

Notes on this clonotype: Given the absence of the conserved phenylalanine or tryptophan at the CDR3 end, a read error is likely. The DNA is omitted, as the CDR3 cannot be located on it reliably, and the CDR3 follows TCRdb's listing. CDR3 in amino acids: CASSAGPAG. This chain connects TRBV9 to TRBJ2-7; the D segment call TRBD2 is taken from the table without a DNA check. The germline V gene has CDR1 SGDLS and CDR2 YYNGEE. The length of the CDR3 is 9 amino acids, counting both ends.

This CDR3 reads CASSETASYEQYF. The CDR3 region has the DNA TGTGCCAGCAGCGAGACTGCGTCCTACGAGCAGTACTTC. The chain is built from TRBV9 and TRBJ2-7, with D uncertain. There are 13 residues in the CDR3. Germline V gene lookup returns CDR1 SGDLS and CDR2 YYNGEE. The V end was cut by 3 bases, the J end by 1 base, with 8 bases between.

In its sample, this clonotype was seen many times. The rearrangement links TRBV5-1 to TRBJ1-2; possibly TRBD1 for D (5 bases). There are 15 residues in the CDR3. Germline V gene sequence: CDR1 SGHRS, CDR2 YFSETQ. V was clipped by 0 bases and J by 6 bases, with 15 bases between them. CDR3 loop: CASSLGPGSKDGYTF. The CDR3 DNA is TGCGCCAGCAGCTTGGGGCCAGGGTCTAAGGATGGCTACACCTTC.

The chain has TRBV19 and TRBJ1-1, with 12 bases lining up with TRBD1. The J segment lost 1 base and the V segment lost 4 bases, leaving 7 bases of the junction unmatched. In germline, CDR1 is LNHDA, CDR2 SQIVND (reference sequence). The CDR3 consists of 17 residues. The CDR3 DNA is TGTGCCAGTAGTAAACCGGGACAGGGGGCGAAGAACACTGAAGCTTTCTTT. Translation gives CASSKPGQGAKNTEAFF.

Remarks on this clonotype: A read error may be the cause here, since a much bigger clone is one base away. The rearrangement uses TRBV10-3 and TRBJ1-1; 8 nucleotides match TRBD1. Trimming cost V 3 bases and J 8 bases; bases outside gene matches: 5. Germline V gene sequence: CDR1 ENHRY, CDR2 SYGVKD. The CDR3 runs 13 residues. As DNA, the CDR3 is TGTGCCATCAGTGAAGTGGGGGACAGGGAAGCTTTCTTT. Residues: CAISEVGDREAFF.

V is TRBV7-3 and J is TRBJ2-1, with 12 bases that match TRBD2. With 5 bases clipped from V and 4 bases from J, the junction kept 9 bases outside the gene matches. The CDR3 spans 17 residues. Per the germline V gene, CDR1 is SGHTA and CDR2 is FQGTGA. The CDR3 region is CASSRLAGGQGYNEQFF. The CDR3 nucleotides are TGTGCCAGCAGCCGGCTAGCGGGGGGGCAGGGTTACAATGAGCAGTTCTTC. The whole variable domain, remainder taken from reference TRBV7-3 and TRBJ2-1, is GAGVSQTPSNKVTEKGKYVELRCDPISGHTALYWYRQSLGQGPEFLIYFQGTGAADDSGLPNDRFFAVRPEGSVSTLKIQRTERGDSAVYLCASSRLAGGQGYNEQFFGPGTRLTVL.

The rearrangement joins TRBV6-2 or TRBV6-3 to TRBJ2-3, with D perhaps matching TRBD2 (6 bases). In germline, CDR1 is MNHEY, CDR2 SVGEGT. With 3 bases removed from V and 2 bases from J, the gap between germline ends came to 15 bases. The CDR3 loop spans 16 amino acids. The DNA of the CDR3 is TGTGCCAGCAGTTATTTGGGGAGGACCATCACAGATACGCAGTATTTT. This gives the protein CASSYLGRTITDTQYF.

Details on this clonotype: Sequence at one end of the junction differs from germline and may be a read error. The V call is TRBV10-3, the J call TRBJ1-1; 8 bases fit TRBD1. The CDR3 covers 15 residues. From germline, CDR1 is ENHRY and CDR2 SYGVKD. CDR3 amino acids: CASSEAVTGGTEAFF. The CDR3 bases are TGTGCCAGCAGTGAAGCGGTCACAGGGGGAACTGAAGCTTTCTTT.